This is a list of T cell receptor beta chains from one sample in a study of cytomegalovirus exposure and HLA in healthy donors. Generated by immunoSEQ multiplex PCR, the TCRdb table keeps only in-frame clones and is missing some. The profile shows 60,000 to 85,000 clones, 78% of them singletons. Material: PBMCs. The receptor set was obtained from a man aged 35 to 55 in good health and CMV-seronegative. Both conserved end residues are trimmed from each CDR3. Each record gives: J gene, clone size, V gene, CDR3 length, D gene, CDR3 protein. A D gene is named only where the DNA matches it firmly. Expanded clones are given a class, and other clones once, few, many or no size at all.

j_call: TRBJ2-7
clone_size: .
v_call: TRBV2
cdr3_length: 13
d_call: TRBD1
cdr3_aa: ASSEQGVAFGEQY

j_call: TRBJ2-1
clone_size: few
v_call: TRBV14
cdr3_length: 13
d_call: TRBD1
cdr3_aa: ASSPDRGINNEQF

j_call: TRBJ2-2
clone_size: .
v_call: TRBV28
cdr3_length: 14
d_call: TRBD2
cdr3_aa: ASSFGLAGRTGELF

j_call: TRBJ2-7
clone_size: .
v_call: TRBV7-2
cdr3_length: 13
d_call: TRBD2
cdr3_aa: ASSVGTSGRGGQY

j_call: TRBJ2-4
clone_size: .
v_call: TRBV18
cdr3_length: 14
d_call: .
cdr3_aa: ASSPDAQGVWNIQY

j_call: TRBJ2-7
clone_size: few
v_call: TRBV7-2
cdr3_length: 12
d_call: .
cdr3_aa: ASSYGTGAYEQY

j_call: TRBJ2-5
clone_size: once
v_call: TRBV5-8
cdr3_length: 11
d_call: .
cdr3_aa: ASTYHSKSTQY

j_call: TRBJ1-1
clone_size: .
v_call: TRBV18
cdr3_length: 13
d_call: TRBD1
cdr3_aa: ASSPGTGSNTEAF

j_call: TRBJ2-7
clone_size: .
v_call: TRBV27
cdr3_length: 14
d_call: TRBD2
cdr3_aa: ASSLRPAGEGYEQY

j_call: TRBJ2-3
clone_size: .
v_call: TRBV7-3
cdr3_length: 13
d_call: TRBD2
cdr3_aa: ASSPTSGSGDTQY

j_call: TRBJ2-7
clone_size: few
v_call: TRBV28
cdr3_length: 12
d_call: TRBD2
cdr3_aa: ASSIASGSYEQY

j_call: TRBJ2-1
clone_size: .
v_call: TRBV2
cdr3_length: 11
d_call: .
cdr3_aa: ASSANPSRGQF

j_call: TRBJ1-5
clone_size: .
v_call: TRBV19
cdr3_length: 11
d_call: .
cdr3_aa: ASSIRGNQPQH

j_call: TRBJ2-2
clone_size: few
v_call: TRBV25-1
cdr3_length: 12
d_call: TRBD1
cdr3_aa: ASSDRGQPGELF

j_call: TRBJ2-5
clone_size: .
v_call: TRBV7-9
cdr3_length: 12
d_call: .
cdr3_aa: ASSLVRDQETQY

j_call: TRBJ2-2
clone_size: .
v_call: TRBV2
cdr3_length: 12
d_call: TRBD1
cdr3_aa: ARTRDRETGELF

j_call: TRBJ1-5
clone_size: once
v_call: TRBV7-9
cdr3_length: 14
d_call: TRBD1
cdr3_aa: ASSLGAGGGNQPQH

j_call: TRBJ2-7
clone_size: .
v_call: TRBV11-3
cdr3_length: 9
d_call: TRBD1
cdr3_aa: ASRQGDEQY

j_call: TRBJ2-1
clone_size: .
v_call: TRBV2
cdr3_length: 13
d_call: .
cdr3_aa: ASSEGARLVNEQF

j_call: TRBJ1-2
clone_size: few
v_call: TRBV28
cdr3_length: 11
d_call: .
cdr3_aa: ASSFGQGARCT

j_call: TRBJ1-5
clone_size: .
v_call: TRBV5-1
cdr3_length: 12
d_call: .
cdr3_aa: ASSIDGANQPQH

j_call: TRBJ1-1
clone_size: few
v_call: TRBV28
cdr3_length: 11
d_call: .
cdr3_aa: ATLGAVNTEAF

j_call: TRBJ2-7
clone_size: .
v_call: TRBV2
cdr3_length: 9
d_call: .
cdr3_aa: ASSAVYEQY